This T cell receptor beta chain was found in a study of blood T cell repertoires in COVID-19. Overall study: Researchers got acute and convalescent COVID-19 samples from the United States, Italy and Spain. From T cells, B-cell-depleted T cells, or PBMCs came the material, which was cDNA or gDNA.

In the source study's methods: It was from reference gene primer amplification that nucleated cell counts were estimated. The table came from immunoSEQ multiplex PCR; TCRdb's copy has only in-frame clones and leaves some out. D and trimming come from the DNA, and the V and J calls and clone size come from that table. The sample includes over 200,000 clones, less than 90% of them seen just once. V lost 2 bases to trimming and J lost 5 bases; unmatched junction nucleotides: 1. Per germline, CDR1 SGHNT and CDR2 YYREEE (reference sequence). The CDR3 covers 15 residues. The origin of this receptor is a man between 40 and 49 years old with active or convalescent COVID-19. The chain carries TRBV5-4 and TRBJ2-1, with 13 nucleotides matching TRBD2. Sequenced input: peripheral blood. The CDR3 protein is CASSFGTSGDNEQFF. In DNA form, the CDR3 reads TGTGCCAGCAGCTTCGGGACTAGCGGGGACAATGAGCAGTTCTTC.